This is a list of T cell receptor beta chains from one sample in a study of CD8 T cells in Susac syndrome. TCRdb processed the immunoSEQ multiplex PCR reads anew with MiXCR; each CDR3 protein has one entry. The sample has roughly 84,000 distinct CDR3 sequences, approximately 96% seen once. Sequencing input: CD8+ T cells from PBMCs. The source of these receptors is a human donor with Susac syndrome. Both conserved end residues are part of each CDR3. The order of the fields is clone size, V gene, J gene, D gene, CDR3 length, CDR3 protein, CDR3 DNA. D genes are given only for firm matches. Size is stated for part of the rows, as once, few or many counts, or as a class when the clone is expanded.

.	TRBV7-9	TRBJ2-7	.	16	CASSSGGRDRTYEQYF	TGTGCCAGCAGCTCGGGGGGGCGGGACAGAACTTACGAGCAGTACTTC
.	TRBV20-1	TRBJ2-5	TRBD2	16	CSATATSGRAGETQYF	TGCAGTGCTACCGCGACTAGCGGGAGGGCCGGGGAGACCCAGTACTTC
.	TRBV3-1	TRBJ2-1	.	17	CASSQDLSGTSYNEQFF	TGTGCCAGCAGCCAAGATTTGTCGGGGACCTCCTACAATGAGCAGTTCTTC
.	TRBV7-9	TRBJ1-2	.	11	CAVLDSTGYTF	TGTGCGGTCCTAGACTCGACTGGCTACACCTTC
.	TRBV6-2/TRBV6-3	TRBJ1-5	.	13	CATTIGLNQPQHF	TGTGCCACCACCATTGGGCTCAATCAGCCCCAGCATTTT
.	TRBV20-1	TRBJ2-5	.	14	CSARDPGPQETQYF	TGCAGTGCTAGAGACCCGGGCCCTCAAGAGACCCAGTACTTC
.	TRBV5-1	TRBJ2-1	TRBD2	15	CASSTSGLSYNEQFF	TGCGCCAGCAGCACCTCGGGACTAAGCTACAATGAGCAGTTCTTC
.	TRBV15	TRBJ2-5	TRBD1	19	CATSRFLVGDRVTGETQYF	TGTGCCACCAGCAGATTCCTCGTGGGGGACAGGGTTACGGGAGAGACCCAGTACTTC
.	TRBV20-1	TRBJ2-7	TRBD2	14	CSAFRDYSRDEQYF	TGCAGTGCCTTTAGGGACTACTCTAGGGACGAGCAGTACTTC
.	TRBV28	TRBJ2-3	.	15	CASSLSAGGTDTQYF	TGTGCCAGCAGTTTAAGCGCTGGGGGCACAGATACGCAGTATTTT
.	TRBV7-9	TRBJ2-5	TRBD1	17	CASSYRLRDREQETQYF	TGTGCCAGCAGCTACCGACTCCGGGACAGGGAACAAGAGACCCAGTACTTC
.	TRBV7-6	TRBJ2-7	.	14	CASSLVYPPGEQYF	TGTGCCAGCAGCTTAGTTTATCCCCCCGGCGAGCAGTACTTC
.	TRBV4-3	TRBJ2-5	.	13	CASSQDTGETQYF	TGCGCCAGCAGCCAAGATACAGGGGAGACCCAGTACTTC
.	TRBV3-1	TRBJ1-6	.	15	CASSQDLGAYSPLHF	TGTGCCAGCAGCCAAGATCTCGGGGCTTATTCACCCCTCCACTTT
.	TRBV18	TRBJ2-1	.	15	CASSPPGGQNNEQFF	TGTGCCAGCTCACCACCGGGGGGACAGAACAATGAGCAGTTCTTC
.	TRBV12-3/TRBV12-4	TRBJ1-1	.	14	CASSLWQGSTEAFF	TGTGCCAGCAGTTTATGGCAGGGGTCCACTGAAGCTTTCTTT
.	TRBV30	TRBJ2-6	.	16	CAWRVGISSGANVLTF	TGTGCCTGGAGGGTTGGAATAAGCTCTGGGGCCAACGTCCTGACTTTC
.	TRBV18	TRBJ1-5	.	14	CASSPPLAAEPQHF	TGTGCCAGCTCACCTCCACTGGCGGCGGAGCCCCAGCATTTT
.	TRBV20-1	TRBJ1-5	.	19	CSARGEQGKGLYSNQPQHF	TGCAGTGCTCGGGGGGAACAAGGGAAGGGGCTATATAGCAATCAGCCCCAGCATTTT
.	TRBV4-1	TRBJ2-3	.	16	CASSPFRGETLDTQYF	TGCGCCAGCAGCCCATTTCGCGGGGAGACTTTAGATACGCAGTATTTT
.	TRBV15	TRBJ2-7	.	15	CATSRDLEGPAEQYF	TGTGCCACCAGCAGAGATTTGGAGGGTCCGGCGGAGCAGTACTTC
.	TRBV28	TRBJ1-1	TRBD1	14	CASRKDRLNTEAFF	TGTGCCAGCAGGAAGGACAGGCTGAACACTGAAGCTTTCTTT
once	TRBV24-1	TRBJ2-1	.	13	CLTQGTSYNEQFF	TGTCTTACTCAGGGGACCTCCTACAATGAGCAGTTCTTC
few	TRBV13	TRBJ2-1	.	13	CASSAGTYNEQFF	TGTGCCAGCAGTGCTGGGACCTACAATGAGCAGTTCTTC
.	TRBV3-1	TRBJ2-1	TRBD2	17	CASSQGLAGGPRNEQFF	TGTGCCAGCAGCCAGGGACTAGCGGGAGGGCCCCGCAATGAGCAGTTCTTC
.	TRBV4-2	TRBJ2-7	.	14	CASSHEELSYEQYF	TGTGCCAGCAGCCACGAGGAGCTCAGTTACGAGCAGTACTTC
.	TRBV7-9	TRBJ2-3	.	12	CASSLAQDSVHF	TGTGCCAGCAGCTTAGCGCAGGACAGCGTTCATTTT
.	TRBV27	TRBJ2-7	.	13	CASSRTAPYEQYF	TGTGCCAGCAGTCGGACCGCGCCGTACGAGCAGTACTTC
.	TRBV19	TRBJ1-1	.	13	CASTRARGAEAFF	TGTGCCAGTACCCGCGCAAGGGGCGCTGAAGCTTTCTTT
.	TRBV29-1	TRBJ2-7	TRBD2	19	CSVALYHTKTSGRLYEQYF	TGCAGCGTTGCGTTATACCACACCAAGACTAGCGGGAGACTCTACGAGCAGTACTTC
once	TRBV5-6	TRBJ2-1	TRBD1	13	CASSPDRPNEQFF	TGTGCCAGCAGCCCGGACAGGCCCAATGAGCAGTTCTTC
.	TRBV7-2	TRBJ1-6	.	14	CASSLSGGDRPLHF	TGTGCCAGCAGCTTATCCGGGGGCGATAGACCCCTCCACTTT
.	TRBV20-1	TRBJ2-1	.	15	CSASPWTRNYNEQFF	TGCAGTGCCAGCCCGTGGACCAGGAATTACAATGAGCAGTTCTTC
.	TRBV9	TRBJ2-7	TRBD2	15	CASSVRAGGAYEQYF	TGTGCCAGCAGCGTGAGGGCGGGAGGTGCCTACGAGCAGTACTTC
.	TRBV2	TRBJ2-5	.	15	CASSDISDTQETQYF	TGTGCCAGCAGTGATATCTCGGACACCCAAGAGACCCAGTACTTC
once	TRBV7-8	TRBJ2-5	.	14	CASSSGQRRETQYF	TGTGCCAGCAGCTCAGGACAGCGCCGGGAAACCCAGTACTTC
.	TRBV9	TRBJ2-1	TRBD2	14	CASNPPGLADEQFF	TGTGCCAGCAACCCCCCGGGACTAGCCGACGAGCAGTTCTTC
.	TRBV29-1	TRBJ1-2	.	13	CSVEAQRSYGYTF	TGCAGCGTTGAGGCGCAGCGTAGCTATGGCTACACCTTC